The 30 T cell receptor beta chains reported below all come from one sample, sequenced in a study of T cell responses to AZD1222 COVID-19 vaccine. The protocol was immunoSEQ multiplex PCR, while the TCRdb copy is restricted to in-frame clones and leaves out a portion. The sample includes approximately 110,000 clones, roughly 84% seen only once; the top ten take roughly 9.9%. Sequencing used peripheral blood, obtained on day 0 of AZD1222 vaccination. These receptors originate from an adult in good health.

The rearrangement joins TRBV4-1 to TRBJ1-6, with no clear D. Looked up from germline, CDR1 is MGHRA and CDR2 is YSYEKL. This CDR3 is 17 amino acids long. Trimming removed 4 bases from V and 0 bases from J, with 13 bases in between. For the CDR3, the DNA is TGCGCCAGCAGCCCTAGCACGCCGAGCTCCTATAATTCACCCCTCCACTTT. It yields the protein CASSPSTPSSYNSPLHF.

This clone was observed once. This chain links TRBV5-1 with TRBJ2-7; TRBD2 matches 12 bases. Unmatched junction bases numbered 7, after V lost 1 base and J lost 5 bases. The CDR3 spans 16 residues. Germline V gives CDR1 SGHRS, CDR2 YFSETQ. The CDR3 loop is CASSLSTSGSLNEQYF. The CDR3 coding sequence is TGCGCCAGCAGCTTGTCGACTAGCGGGAGTCTCAACGAGCAGTACTTC.

As DNA, the CDR3 is TGTGCCACCGACAGGGGGCCTAACTCTGGAAACACCATATATTTT. Its translation is CATDRGPNSGNTIYF. The chain carries TRBV10-3 and TRBJ1-3, with 10 nucleotides matching TRBD1. The CDR3 totals 15 residues. Germline V gives CDR1 ENHRY, CDR2 SYGVKD. Trimming at V came to 10 bases and at J to 0 bases, leaving 6 bases not matched to a gene.

The chain combines TRBV28 with TRBJ2-7, with 7 bases that match TRBD1. V dropped 0 bases and J dropped 2; count of bases not matched to a gene: 4. Germline V gene sequence: CDR1 MDHEN, CDR2 SYDVKM. CDR3 length: 15 amino acids. The chain's CDR3 is CASSLWGTETYEQYF. The CDR3 bases are TGTGCCAGCAGTTTATGGGGGACAGAAACCTACGAGCAGTACTTC.

This chain's CDR3 is CASSPPGLAGVETQYF. The CDR3 region has the DNA TGTGCCAGCAGCCCACCGGGACTAGCGGGAGTAGAGACGCAGTATTTT. The chain employs TRBV7-9 and TRBJ2-3; 14 bases match TRBD2. V lost 5 bases to trimming and J lost 9 bases; unmatched junction nucleotides: 10. The CDR3 loop spans 16 amino acids. Germline CDR1 SEHNR, CDR2 FQNEAQ (reference sequence).

This chain links TRBV15 with TRBJ2-7; 8 bases align to TRBD1. V gave up 0 bases and J gave up 3 bases; unmatched junction bases: 4. CDR1 and CDR2 from the germline V gene are LNHNV and YYDKDF (reference sequence). This CDR3 has 15 residues. This CDR3 is CATSRDLTGGYEQYF. The CDR3 DNA reads as TGTGCCACCAGCAGAGATCTAACAGGGGGCTACGAGCAGTACTTC.

The V call is TRBV7-9, the J call TRBJ1-3; possibly TRBD1 for D (6 bases). The CDR3 runs to 15 residues. V lost 2 bases to trimming and J lost 2 bases, with 10 bases between them. The germline V gene has CDR1 SEHNR and CDR2 FQNEAQ (reference sequence). In nucleotides, the CDR3 is TGTGCCAGCAGCTTACCACAGGGAGCTGGAAACACCATATATTTT. Translating gives CASSLPQGAGNTIYF.

V usage is TRBV7-9 and J usage is TRBJ1-4; D perhaps matches TRBD1 (5 bases). Deletions cut 1 base from V and 8 bases from J, with 11 bases between. Germline assignment: CDR1 SEHNR and CDR2 FQNEAQ (reference sequence). The CDR3 consists of 14 residues. This CDR3 reads CASSLVGVGEKLFF. The CDR3 nucleotides read TGTGCCAGCAGCTTAGTAGGGGTAGGCGAAAAACTGTTTTTT.

The table lists this clone with a count of one. The chain links TRBV28 to TRBJ2-4, with 9 positions matching TRBD2. The CDR3 loop spans 14 amino acids. In germline, CDR1 is MDHEN, CDR2 SYDVKM. Trimming removed 2 bases from V and 6 bases from J; junction bases left unmatched: 2. The DNA for the CDR3 is TGTGCCAGCAGTTTACGAGCGGGAGGAAACATTCAGTACTTC. It encodes CASSLRAGGNIQYF.

The chain is built from TRBV5-6 and TRBJ2-5, with no clear D. Germline V CDR1 and CDR2: SGHDT, YYEEEE. There are 13 residues in the CDR3. The V end was cut by 2 bases, the J end by 1 base, with 6 bases between. This CDR3 is CASSLKSQETQYF. CDR3 DNA sequence: TGTGCCAGCAGCTTAAAATCCCAAGAGACCCAGTACTTC.

The rearrangement joins TRBV11-3 to TRBJ2-7; maybe TRBD2 (5 bases). The CDR3 contains 12 residues. Germline CDR1 is SGHNT and CDR2 is YENEEA. Between the trimmed V and J ends, which lost 5 bases and 6 bases, there was a span of 11 bases. The CDR3 region is CASSQGGVEQYF. The CDR3 nucleotides are TGTGCCAGCAGCCAAGGAGGCGTCGAGCAGTACTTC. Full variable domain (rest looked up from reference TRBV11-3 and TRBJ2-7): EAGVVQSPRYKIIEKKQPVAFWCNPISGHNTLYWYLQNLGQGPELLIRYENEEAVDDSQLPKDRFSAERLKGVDSTLKIQPAELGDSAVYLCASSQGGVEQYFGPGTRLTVT.

The chain is built from TRBV28 and TRBJ2-7; 7 nucleotides line up with TRBD1. The V gene's germline CDR1 is MDHEN and CDR2 SYDVKM. The J segment lost 0 bases and the V segment lost 7 bases, leaving 3 bases of the junction unmatched. This CDR3 is built from 13 residues. The CDR3 DNA is TGTGCCAGCAACCGGGACAGCTCCTACGAGCAGTACTTC. This translates into CASNRDSSYEQYF.

This chain joins TRBV5-1 and TRBJ1-2; tentatively, D is TRBD1 (5 bases). The CDR3 sequence is 15 residues long. The germline CDR1 and CDR2 sequences are SGHRS and YFSETQ. The V end was cut by 5 bases, the J end by 4 bases, with 18 bases between. This CDR3 is CASRSSQGVFYGYTF. In DNA, the CDR3 is TGCGCCAGCAGGTCTTCTCAGGGCGTATTCTATGGCTACACCTTC.

This rearrangement joins TRBV19 to TRBJ1-4, with D unresolved. This CDR3 contains 15 residues. Trimming pared 1 base from V and 0 bases from J, leaving 6 bases between. The germline gives CDR1 LNHDA, CDR2 SQIVND (reference sequence). Written as DNA, the CDR3 is TGTGCCAGTAGTATAGGCGGAACAACTAATGAAAAACTGTTTTTT. It is translated as CASSIGGTTNEKLFF.

This chain links TRBV5-1 with TRBJ1-1, with D unclear. Per germline, CDR1 SGHRS and CDR2 YFSETQ. The ends were cut back, 3 bases at V and 1 base at J, with 10 bases in the middle. The CDR3 consists of 14 residues. CDR3 DNA: TGCGCCAGCAGCTCTCTCAGAGCGAACACTGAAGCTTTCTTT. Translated: CASSSLRANTEAFF.

V usage is TRBV5-6 and J usage is TRBJ2-1; D uncertain. V lost 4 bases and J 7 bases, leaving 9 bases between the germline ends. Germline V CDR1 and CDR2: SGHDT, YYEEEE. The CDR3 is made up of 12 amino acids. The CDR3 protein is CASSLEWNEQFF. For the CDR3, the DNA is TGTGCCAGCAGCCTGGAATGGAATGAGCAGTTCTTC.

The chain combines TRBV15 with TRBJ1-2; 7 bases line up with TRBD1. CDR1 and CDR2 from the germline V gene are LNHNV and YYDKDF (reference sequence). Germline trimming cut 5 bases from V and 6 bases from J; bases unmatched to any gene: 12. The CDR3 has 15 amino acids. CDR3 nucleotides: TGTGCCACCAGCCGTGACAGGGATTTTGGGGATGGCTACACCTTC. Translating it yields CATSRDRDFGDGYTF.

The CDR3 protein is CASSPNVNEQFF. The CDR3 DNA follows: TGTGCCAGCAGCCCCAATGTGAATGAGCAGTTCTTC. V gene TRBV7-3 combines with J gene TRBJ2-1; the D is unclear. CDR1 is SGHTA, CDR2 FQGTGA, per germline. The V and J ends lost 5 bases and 7 bases respectively, with 9 bases between them. The length of the CDR3 is 12 residues.

This chain connects TRBV27 to TRBJ1-5, with D unresolved. This CDR3 spans 16 amino acids. Trimming pared 2 bases from V and 0 bases from J, leaving 11 bases between. The V gene's germline CDR1 is MNHEY and CDR2 SMNVEV (reference sequence). The CDR3 DNA reads as TGTGCCAGCAGTTTAACTCAGGCTTATAGCAATCAGCCCCAGCATTTT. Protein product: CASSLTQAYSNQPQHF.

The chain employs TRBV19 and TRBJ2-1; D may match TRBD1 or TRBD2 (6 bases each). Germline V gene lookup returns CDR1 LNHDA and CDR2 SQIVND (reference sequence). The CDR3 has 14 amino acids. V lost 8 bases and J 0 bases, leaving 11 bases between the germline ends. In DNA form, the CDR3 reads TGTGCCAGTGGTTCGGGGGCCTCCTACAATGAGCAGTTCTTC. It codes for CASGSGASYNEQFF.

This rearrangement joins TRBV7-9 to TRBJ1-5, with D hard to call. V lost 5 bases and J 4 bases, leaving 6 bases between the germline ends. The CDR3 covers 12 residues. In germline, CDR1 is SEHNR, CDR2 FQNEAQ (reference sequence). This CDR3 is CASSLENQPQHF. The CDR3 bases are TGTGCCAGCAGCCTAGAAAATCAGCCCCAGCATTTT.

This chain links TRBV18 with TRBJ2-3; 11 bases agree with TRBD2. Trimming removed 1 base from V and 6 bases from J; junction bases left unmatched: 6. This CDR3 contains 16 residues. Looked up from germline, CDR1 is KGHSH and CDR2 is LQKENI. CDR3 nucleotide sequence: TGTGCCAGCTCACCACGTAGCGGGGGGGCCCACGATACGCAGTATTTT. Translating gives CASSPRSGGAHDTQYF.

Comments on this clone: The same CDR3 can be traced to other DNA sequences in this sample. This chain joins TRBV28 and TRBJ1-2; D is uncertain. The CDR3 covers 12 residues. Per the germline V gene, CDR1 is MDHEN and CDR2 is SYDVKM. The germline V and J ends were trimmed by 6 bases and 5 bases, with 10 bases remaining between them. CDR3 DNA: TGTGCCAGCAGCTTTGGAGGTTATGGCTACACCTTC. It yields the protein CASSFGGYGYTF.

The rearrangement uses TRBV19 and TRBJ1-6; D gene uncertain. The CDR3 is 13 residues long. Germline CDR1 is LNHDA and CDR2 is SQIVND (reference sequence). Trimming removed 3 bases from V and 9 bases from J, with 9 bases in between. The CDR3 reads CASSMTYLSPLHF. CDR3 nucleotides: TGTGCCAGTAGTATGACATACCTTTCACCCCTCCACTTT. Drawing the rest from reference TRBV19 and TRBJ1-6, the complete variable domain is DGGITQSPKYLFRKEGQNVTLSCEQNLNHDAMYWYRQDPGQGLRLIYYSQIVNDFQKGDIAEGYSVSREKKESFPLTVTSAQKNPTAFYLCASSMTYLSPLHFGNGTRLTVT.

Only one count was recorded for this clone. This sequence joins TRBV7-9 and TRBJ2-7; 8 nucleotides agree with TRBD1. Germline CDR1 and CDR2: SEHNR and FQNEAQ (reference sequence). Losses at the gene ends were 4 bases for V and 13 bases for J; bases not matched to a gene: 6. The CDR3 spans 11 residues. The CDR3 here is CASSYGTGTYF. In nucleotides, the CDR3 is TGTGCCAGCAGCTATGGGACAGGAACATACTTC.

The chain links TRBV30 to TRBJ1-1; D is perhaps TRBD1 (6 bases). From germline, CDR1 is GTSNPN and CDR2 SVGIG (reference sequence). The CDR3 is made up of 12 amino acids. The V end lost 2 bases, the J end lost 6 bases, and 10 bases lay between the germline ends. CDR3 loop: CAWSLNRAEAFF. The CDR3 DNA is TGTGCCTGGAGTCTTAACAGGGCTGAAGCTTTCTTT.

This clone was observed many times. The V gene is TRBV9, the J gene TRBJ2-3; 10 bases map to TRBD1. This CDR3 comprises 14 residues. Germline values: CDR1 SGDLS, CDR2 YYNGEE. The trim removed 3 bases at V and 7 bases at J, leaving 5 bases unmatched. The DNA for the CDR3 is TGTGCCAGCAGCGGACGGACAGGGGGAAATACGCAGTATTTT. Translating gives CASSGRTGGNTQYF.

This chain links TRBV6-5 with TRBJ2-2; D ambiguous. The germline CDR1 and CDR2 sequences are MNHEY and SVGAGI. V shed 5 bases and J shed 5 bases, with 6 bases lying between them. The CDR3 contains 12 residues. The CDR3 sequence is CASSTYTGELFF. The CDR3 bases are TGTGCCAGCAGTACGTATACCGGGGAGCTGTTTTTT.

This clone has a handful of counts. V is TRBV18 and J is TRBJ1-3; possible D gene TRBD1, 6 bases. V was cut by 6 bases and J by 2 bases, with 11 bases left in between. CDR3 length equals 14 residues. CDR1 is KGHSH, CDR2 LQKENI, per germline. In nucleotides, the CDR3 is TGTGCCAGCTCTCTGGACAGACCTGGAAACACCATATATTTT. It specifies CASSLDRPGNTIYF. Using reference TRBV18 and TRBJ1-3 for the parts outside the CDR3, the full variable domain is NAGVMQNPRHLVRRRGQEARLRCSPMKGHSHVYWYRQLPEEGLKFMVYLQKENIIDESGMPKERFSAEFPKEGPSILRIQQVVRGDSAAYFCASSLDRPGNTIYFGEGSWLTVV.

The rearrangement uses TRBV30 and TRBJ1-5, with D uncertain. The CDR3 has 14 amino acids. Trimming stripped 2 bases from V and 6 bases from J, with 14 bases between. Germline lookup yields CDR1 GTSNPN and CDR2 SVGIG (reference sequence). The CDR3: CAWSQARNGQPQHF. In DNA, the CDR3 is TGTGCCTGGAGTCAAGCCAGGAATGGTCAGCCCCAGCATTTT.